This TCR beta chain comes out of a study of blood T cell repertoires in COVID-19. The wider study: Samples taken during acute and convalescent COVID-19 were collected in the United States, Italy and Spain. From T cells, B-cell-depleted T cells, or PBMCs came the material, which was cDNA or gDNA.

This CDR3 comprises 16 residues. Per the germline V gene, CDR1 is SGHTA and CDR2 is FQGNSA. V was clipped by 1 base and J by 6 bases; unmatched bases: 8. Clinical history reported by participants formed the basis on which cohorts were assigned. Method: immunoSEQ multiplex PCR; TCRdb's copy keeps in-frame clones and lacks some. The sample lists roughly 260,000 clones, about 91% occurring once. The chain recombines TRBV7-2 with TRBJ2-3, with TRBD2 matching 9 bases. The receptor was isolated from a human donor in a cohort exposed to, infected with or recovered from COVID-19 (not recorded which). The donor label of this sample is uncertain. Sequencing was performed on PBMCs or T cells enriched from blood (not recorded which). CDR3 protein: CASSLEGGGVRDTQYF. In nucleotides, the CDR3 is TGTGCCAGCAGCTTAGAAGGCGGGGGGGTGCGGGATACGCAGTATTTT.